This TCR beta chain comes out of a study of cytomegalovirus exposure and HLA in healthy donors. Study outcomes and limitations: Clusters of TCRs from the first cohort tended to co-occur in the 90 to 150 validation repertoires (as a later analysis found). Rare sequences made up most TCRs, while some public TCRs were found in many donors.

On this clone itself: What it binds is not known.

CDR1 SGDLS and CDR2 YYNGEE come from the germline V gene. The V segment lost 0 bases and the J segment 5 bases; nucleotides outside the gene matches: 8. The length of the CDR3 is 16 residues. Sequenced by immunoSEQ multiplex PCR; TCRdb stores in-frame clones only, minus some. The sample has 260,000 or so clones, more than 75% seen once. The sequence derives from a young man in good health and CMV-seronegative. The chain couples TRBV9 to TRBJ2-7; TRBD2 matches 10 bases. Sequencing input: PBMCs. CDR3 nucleotides: TGTGCCAGCAGCGTAGGGCTAGCGGGGGTAACTGACGAGCAGTACTTC. Translated, it gives CASSVGLAGVTDEQYF.